Reported below is one TCR beta chain. Germline assignment: CDR1 SNHLY and CDR2 FYNNEI. The V gene end was trimmed by 3 bases and the J gene end by 8 bases; junction bases not matched to a gene: 4. The CDR3 has 14 amino acids. The data belong to a study of blood T cell repertoires in COVID-19. Study-level information: The samples span acute and convalescent COVID-19 from the United States, Italy and Spain.

Sequencing used immunoSEQ multiplex PCR; TCRdb keeps in-frame clones, though not all of them. The sample shows about 290,000 clones, roughly 89% of them seen only once. One Seattle source followed patients from active infection through their disease course. What was sequenced was peripheral blood. J is TRBJ2-2 and V is TRBV2, with 9 positions matching TRBD2. The receptor comes from a woman between 25 and 40 years old with COVID-19, enrolled during active disease. CDR3 nucleotides: TGTGCCAGCAGTGACTGGACTAGCGCGGGGGAGCTGTTTTTT. Encoded protein: CASSDWTSAGELFF.